This TCR beta chain was sequenced during a study of blood T cell repertoires in COVID-19. Study-level information: T cells, B-cell-depleted T cells, or PBMCs provided the cDNA or gDNA that served as material.

TCRdb's table, derived via immunoSEQ multiplex PCR, lists solely in-frame clones and lacks some. The sample records over 150,000 clones, roughly 86% being singletons. Germline lookup yields CDR1 SEHNR and CDR2 FQNEAQ (reference sequence). Trimming stripped 1 base from V and 15 bases from J, with 16 bases between. The CDR3 is 13 amino acids. The clonotype comes from a woman aged 60-75 years who had recovered from COVID-19. The rearrangement uses TRBV7-9 and TRBJ2-1, with D tentatively TRBD2 (5 bases). Sequenced sample: peripheral blood. The CDR3 reads CASSLVGLPGWFF. In DNA, the CDR3 is TGTGCCAGCAGCTTAGTTGGACTTCCGGGGTGGTTCTTC.